One sample yielded the 18 T cell receptor beta chains listed below, sequenced in a study of blood T cell repertoires in COVID-19. Here immunoSEQ multiplex PCR was the method, and the copy in TCRdb shows in-frame clones only, minus some. The table includes roughly 100,000 clones, roughly 80% detected once. The sample comprised peripheral blood. Receptors originate from a woman aged 80 or older with acute or convalescent COVID-19.

The chain couples TRBV11-3 to TRBJ2-1, with 7 nucleotides matching TRBD1. Germline lookup yields CDR1 SGHNT and CDR2 YENEEA. The CDR3 is 12 amino acids. Trimming cost V 3 bases and J 10 bases; bases outside gene matches: 3. The CDR3 region has the DNA TGTGCCAGCAGCTTGAAGACAGGGGAGCAGTTCTTC. Residues: CASSLKTGEQFF.

V usage is TRBV6-2 or TRBV6-3 and J usage is TRBJ2-7; D perhaps matches TRBD1 (5 bases). Germline-derived CDR1 and CDR2 are MNHEY and SVGEGT. V shed 4 bases and J shed 7 bases, with 11 bases lying between them. This CDR3 has 12 amino acids. The CDR3 bases are TGTGCCAGCAGTTTTGACAGTTCTGAGCAGTACGTC. Its translation: CASSFDSSEQYV.

The table lists this clone with a few counts. The chain combines TRBV7-2 with TRBJ1-2; TRBD1 matches at 7 bases. The CDR3 spans 13 residues. The junction had 8 bases not matched to a gene; V was cut back by 5 bases and J by 8 bases. Germline V gene data show CDR1 as SGHTA and CDR2 as FQGNSA. The CDR3 loop reads CASSVRQGGGYTF. The CDR3, as DNA: TGTGCCAGCAGCGTAAGACAGGGCGGGGGCTACACCTTC.

The chain joins TRBV3-1 (or the pseudogene TRBV3-2) to TRBJ2-2; D is perhaps TRBD2 (5 bases). Looked up from germline, CDR1 is LGHDT and CDR2 is YNNKEL (reference sequence). Trimming stripped 1 base from V and 1 base from J, with 13 bases between. CDR3 length: 17 amino acids. The DNA of the CDR3 is TGTGCCAGCAGCCAAGTTGCGGTCGGAGGGAACACCGGGGAGCTGTTTTTT. It encodes CASSQVAVGGNTGELFF.

The rearrangement uses TRBV19 and TRBJ2-1; possible D gene TRBD1, 6 bases. Germline V gives CDR1 LNHDA, CDR2 SQIVND (reference sequence). Trimming took 7 bases from V and 4 from J, leaving 11 bases between them. This CDR3 is built from 13 residues. The CDR3 spells CASTTGQYNEQFF. Here the CDR3 DNA reads TGTGCCAGTACCACTGGACAGTACAATGAGCAGTTCTTC.

This clone was counted only a few times. The genes are TRBV11-3 and TRBJ2-5; the D gene is possibly TRBD1 (8 bases). V lost 0 bases and J lost 4, with 12 bases in between. CDR3 length: 15 amino acids. CDR1 and CDR2 from the germline V gene are SGHNT and YENEEA. In nucleotides, the CDR3 is TGTGCCAGCAGCTTAGAACAGGGGGAGGGAGAGACCCAGTACTTC. Protein product: CASSLEQGEGETQYF.

This clone was counted only a few times. V and J are TRBV29-1 and TRBJ2-3, with 9 bases that match TRBD2. Trimming at V came to 5 bases and at J to 4 bases, leaving 7 bases not matched to a gene. The CDR3 runs 14 residues. Germline V gene data show CDR1 as SQVTM and CDR2 as ANQGSEA. The CDR3 sequence: CSVRYSGSPDTQYF. The CDR3 DNA is TGCAGCGTTAGGTATAGCGGGAGTCCAGATACGCAGTATTTT.

This clone was observed a single time. The chain has TRBV18 and TRBJ2-3; D is unclear. Germline V gene data show CDR1 as KGHSH and CDR2 as LQKENI. The CDR3 covers 12 residues. V lost 6 bases and J 4 bases, leaving 8 bases between the germline ends. CDR3 coding DNA: TGTGCCAGCTCCCCGGAGTCAGATACGCAGTATTTT. This gives the protein CASSPESDTQYF.

V is TRBV10-1 and J is TRBJ2-3; D is perhaps TRBD2 (6 bases). CDR3 length equals 14 residues. Germline V gene lookup returns CDR1 WNHNN and CDR2 SYGVQD (reference sequence). The V end lost 4 bases, the J end lost 4 bases, and 12 bases lay between the germline ends. The DNA for the CDR3 is TGCGCCAGCAGTGGTCCGGGACTGGCAGATACGCAGTATTTT. It encodes CASSGPGLADTQYF.

The V gene is TRBV10-2, the J gene TRBJ2-7; TRBD2 matches at 8 bases. Trimming removed 10 bases from V and 0 bases from J; junction bases left unmatched: 2. The CDR3 has 12 amino acids. CDR1 WSHSY and CDR2 SAAADI come from the germline V gene. CDR3 coding DNA: TGCGCCATCAGCGGGGGCTCCTACGAGCAGTACTTC. Translated, it gives CAISGGSYEQYF.

A few counts support this clone. V is TRBV19 and J is TRBJ1-2; 7 bases map to TRBD1. V lost 3 bases, J lost 6 bases, and 10 bases stayed unmatched. The length of the CDR3 is 15 residues. Germline V CDR1 and CDR2: LNHDA, SQIVND (reference sequence). The CDR3 DNA reads as TGTGCCAGTAGTATGTCCTTGGGACAGTCCCATGGCTACACCTTC. This gives the protein CASSMSLGQSHGYTF. Complete variable domain (other parts from reference TRBV19 and TRBJ1-2): DGGITQSPKYLFRKEGQNVTLSCEQNLNHDAMYWYRQDPGQGLRLIYYSQIVNDFQKGDIAEGYSVSREKKESFPLTVTSAQKNPTAFYLCASSMSLGQSHGYTFGSGTRLTVV.

This chain uses TRBV19 with TRBJ1-2; TRBD1 aligns across 7 bases. CDR1 LNHDA and CDR2 SQIVND come from the germline V gene (reference sequence). The V segment lost 8 bases and the J segment 2 bases; nucleotides outside the gene matches: 14. The CDR3 is 16 amino acids. The CDR3 nucleotides are TGTGCCAGTTTAGGGCGGAGTCCAGGGGGAAACTATGGCTACACCTTC. As protein: CASLGRSPGGNYGYTF.

The chain combines TRBV5-1 with TRBJ2-5; 7 bases are a match to TRBD1. Germline V gene lookup returns CDR1 SGHRS and CDR2 YFSETQ. CDR3 length: 15 residues. With V trimmed by 2 bases and J by 5 bases, 9 bases remained unmatched. The CDR3 DNA follows: TGCGCCAGCAGCTTACAGACAGGGACGATGGAGACCCAGTACTTC. Amino acids: CASSLQTGTMETQYF.

This clone was detected only once. The CDR3 DNA sequence: TGTGCCAGCAGCTTGGAACGGCGGACCTACGAGCAGTACTTC. Amino acids: CASSLERRTYEQYF. This rearrangement joins TRBV5-5 to TRBJ2-7; D is uncertain. This CDR3 spans 14 amino acids. The germline V gene encodes CDR1 SGHKS and CDR2 YYEKEE (reference sequence). V was clipped by 0 bases and J by 2 bases, with 9 bases between them.

The chain links TRBV25-1 to TRBJ2-1, with 11 bases lining up with TRBD2. The CDR3 loop spans 17 amino acids. Germline lookup yields CDR1 MGHDK and CDR2 SYGVNS. With 3 bases clipped from V and 1 base from J, the junction kept 5 bases outside the gene matches. The CDR3 DNA is TGTGCCAGCAGTGATCGCGCTAGCGGGAGGTCCTACAATGAGCAGTTCTTC. This codes for CASSDRASGRSYNEQFF.

The V gene is TRBV11-3, the J gene TRBJ2-2; D gene ambiguous. CDR3 size: 12 residues. Trimming removed 6 bases from V and 6 bases from J, with 8 bases in between. The germline CDR1 and CDR2 sequences are SGHNT and YENEEA. Here the CDR3 reads CASSRSAGELFF. The CDR3 DNA sequence: TGTGCCAGCAGTCGCTCAGCCGGGGAGCTGTTTTTT.

The CDR3 DNA sequence: TGTGCCAGCAGCCAACAGGACTATGGCTACACCTTC. This gives the protein CASSQQDYGYTF. This chain uses TRBV14 with TRBJ1-2; D not resolved. The CDR3 has 12 residues. CDR1 is SGHDN, CDR2 FVKESK, per germline. V lost 2 bases and J lost 3, with 4 bases in between.

In its sample, this clone ranks as medium-sized. The chain joins TRBV3-1 (or the pseudogene TRBV3-2) to TRBJ2-5, with D unresolved. The V end was cut by 5 bases, the J end by 3 bases, with 7 bases between. Germline V gene sequence: CDR1 LGHDT, CDR2 YNNKEL (reference sequence). This CDR3 spans 12 amino acids. The CDR3 coding sequence is TGTGCCAGCAGCAATTCGGAAGAGACCCAGTACTTC. As protein: CASSNSEETQYF.